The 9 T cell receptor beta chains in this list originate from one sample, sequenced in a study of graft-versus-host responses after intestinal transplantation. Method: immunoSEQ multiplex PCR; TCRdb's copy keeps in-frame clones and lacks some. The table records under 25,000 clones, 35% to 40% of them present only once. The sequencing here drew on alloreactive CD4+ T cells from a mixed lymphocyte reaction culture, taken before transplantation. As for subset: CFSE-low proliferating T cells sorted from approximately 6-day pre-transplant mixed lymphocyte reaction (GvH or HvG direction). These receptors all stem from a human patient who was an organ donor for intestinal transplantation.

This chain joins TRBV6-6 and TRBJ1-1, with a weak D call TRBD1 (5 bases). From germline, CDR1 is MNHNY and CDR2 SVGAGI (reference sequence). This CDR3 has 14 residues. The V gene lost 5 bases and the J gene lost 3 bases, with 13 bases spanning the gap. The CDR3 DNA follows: TGTGCCAGCAGTCGGCCAGGGATGGACACTGAAGCTTTCTTT. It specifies CASSRPGMDTEAFF.

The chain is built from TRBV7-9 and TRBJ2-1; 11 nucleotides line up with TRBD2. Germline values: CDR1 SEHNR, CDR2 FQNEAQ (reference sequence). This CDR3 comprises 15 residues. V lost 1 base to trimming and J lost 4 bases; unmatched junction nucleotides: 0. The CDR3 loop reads CASSLGLAGYNEQFF. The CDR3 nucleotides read TGTGCCAGCAGCTTAGGACTAGCGGGGTACAATGAGCAGTTCTTC.

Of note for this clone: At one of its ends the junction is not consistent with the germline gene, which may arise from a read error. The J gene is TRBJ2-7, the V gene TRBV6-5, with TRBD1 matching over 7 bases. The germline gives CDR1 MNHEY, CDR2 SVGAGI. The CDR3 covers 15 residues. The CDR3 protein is CASSIRQDRSSEQYF. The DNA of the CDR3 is TGTGCCAGCAGTATAAGGCAGGACAGGTCCTCCGAGCAGTACTTC.

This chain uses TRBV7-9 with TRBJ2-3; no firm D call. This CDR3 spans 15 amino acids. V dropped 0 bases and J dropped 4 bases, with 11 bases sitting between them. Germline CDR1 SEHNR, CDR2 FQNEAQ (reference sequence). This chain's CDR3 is CASSLAYIPSDTQYF. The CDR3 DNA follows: TGTGCCAGCAGCTTAGCCTATATTCCTTCAGATACGCAGTATTTT.

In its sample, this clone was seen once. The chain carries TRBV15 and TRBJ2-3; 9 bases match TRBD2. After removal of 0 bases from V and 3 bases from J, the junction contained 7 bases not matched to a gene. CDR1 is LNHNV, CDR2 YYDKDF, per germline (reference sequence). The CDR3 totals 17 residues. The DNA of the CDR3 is TGTGCCACCAGCAGAGATAGGGCGGGAGGGCCAACAGATACGCAGTATTTT. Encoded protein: CATSRDRAGGPTDTQYF.

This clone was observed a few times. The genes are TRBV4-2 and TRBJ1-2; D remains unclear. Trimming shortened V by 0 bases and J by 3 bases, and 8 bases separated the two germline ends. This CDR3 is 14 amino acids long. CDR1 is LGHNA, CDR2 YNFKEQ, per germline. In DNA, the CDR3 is TGTGCCAGCAGCCAAGATCGGGCCGACTATGGCTACACCTTC. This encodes CASSQDRADYGYTF.

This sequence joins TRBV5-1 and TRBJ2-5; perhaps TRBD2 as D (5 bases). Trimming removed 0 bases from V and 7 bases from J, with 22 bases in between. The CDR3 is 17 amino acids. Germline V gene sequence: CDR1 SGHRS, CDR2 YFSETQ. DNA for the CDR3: TGCGCCAGCAGCTTGGTGCTAGCAGCGAACGGTAAAGGGACCCAGTACTTC. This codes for CASSLVLAANGKGTQYF.

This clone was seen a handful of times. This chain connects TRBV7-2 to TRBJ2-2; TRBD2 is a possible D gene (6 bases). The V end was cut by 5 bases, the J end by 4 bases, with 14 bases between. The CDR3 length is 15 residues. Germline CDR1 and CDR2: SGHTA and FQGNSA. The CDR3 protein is CASSPTRGSTGELFF. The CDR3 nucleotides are TGTGCCAGCAGCCCAACCCGGGGGAGCACCGGGGAGCTGTTTTTT.

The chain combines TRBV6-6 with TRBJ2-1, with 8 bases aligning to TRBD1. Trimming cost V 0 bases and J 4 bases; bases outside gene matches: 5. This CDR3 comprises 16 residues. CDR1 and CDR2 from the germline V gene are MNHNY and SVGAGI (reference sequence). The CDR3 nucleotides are TGTGCCAGCAGTTACTCCGGGACAGGAGCTTACAATGAGCAGTTCTTC. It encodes CASSYSGTGAYNEQFF.